This TCR beta chain was recorded in a study of cytomegalovirus exposure and HLA in healthy donors. Whole-study results and caveats: An analysis done earlier found most TCR beta V segments productive about 87% or about 30% of the time.

PCR involved 60 Vbeta and 13 Jbeta primers. TCRdb's copy holds only in-frame clones and misses some; the assay was immunoSEQ multiplex PCR. In the table there are some 120,000 clones, 74% of which are singletons. This clone was seen only a few times. Antigen specificity is unknown. The CDR3 totals 13 residues. Germline V gene data show CDR1 as SQVTM and CDR2 as ANQGSEA. The germline V and J ends were trimmed by 7 bases and 2 bases, with 14 bases remaining between them. The material sequenced was PBMCs. This clonotype was obtained from a woman aged 50 to 65 in good health and CMV-seropositive. The genes are TRBV29-1 and TRBJ1-1; D uncertain. Written as DNA, the CDR3 is TGCAGCGCTTTAAGTCTCGGTAACACTGAAGCTTTCTTT. Protein sequence: CSALSLGNTEAFF.